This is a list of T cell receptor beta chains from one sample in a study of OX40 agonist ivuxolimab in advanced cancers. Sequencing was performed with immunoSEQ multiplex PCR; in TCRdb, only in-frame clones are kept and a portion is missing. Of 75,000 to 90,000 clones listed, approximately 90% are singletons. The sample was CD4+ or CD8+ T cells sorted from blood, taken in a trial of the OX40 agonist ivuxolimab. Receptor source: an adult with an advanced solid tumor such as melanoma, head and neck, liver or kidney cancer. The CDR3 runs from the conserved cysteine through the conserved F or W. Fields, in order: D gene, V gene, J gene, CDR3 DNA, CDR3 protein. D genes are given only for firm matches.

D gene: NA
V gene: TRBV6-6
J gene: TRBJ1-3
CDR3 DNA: TGTGCCAGCAGTTATACAGGGATCTCTAATGGAAACACCATATATTTT
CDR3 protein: CASSYTGISNGNTIYF

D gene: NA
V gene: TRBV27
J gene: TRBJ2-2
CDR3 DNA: TGTGCCAGCAGTTTCACTTTGAACACCGGGGAGCTGTTTTTT
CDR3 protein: CASSFTLNTGELFF

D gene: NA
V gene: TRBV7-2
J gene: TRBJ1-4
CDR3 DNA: TGTGCCAGCAGCTTAGTGGGGGAGGGGGAAAAACTGTTTTTT
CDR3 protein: CASSLVGEGEKLFF

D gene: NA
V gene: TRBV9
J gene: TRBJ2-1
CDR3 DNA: TGTGCCAGCAGCGTCGCCGGGACACCCTACAATGAGCAGTTCTTC
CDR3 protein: CASSVAGTPYNEQFF

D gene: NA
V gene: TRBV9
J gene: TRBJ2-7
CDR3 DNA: TGTGCCAGCAGCGTAGGGAACGAGCAGTACTTC
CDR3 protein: CASSVGNEQYF

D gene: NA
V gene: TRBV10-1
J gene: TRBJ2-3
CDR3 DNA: TGCGCCAGCAGCGGGACTAGCACAGATACGCAGTATTTT
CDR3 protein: CASSGTSTDTQYF

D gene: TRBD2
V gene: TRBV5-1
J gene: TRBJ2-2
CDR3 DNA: TGCGCCAGCAGCGCGGGACTAGCGGGATGGGACACCGGGGAGCTGTTTTTT
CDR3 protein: CASSAGLAGWDTGELFF

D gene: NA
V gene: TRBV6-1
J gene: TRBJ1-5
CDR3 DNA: TGTGCCAGCAGTGAAGACATGGGGAATCAGCCCCAGCATTTT
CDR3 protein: CASSEDMGNQPQHF

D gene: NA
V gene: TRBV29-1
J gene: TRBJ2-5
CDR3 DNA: TGCAGCGTTGAGCAGCTACAAGAGACCCAGTACTTC
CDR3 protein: CSVEQLQETQYF

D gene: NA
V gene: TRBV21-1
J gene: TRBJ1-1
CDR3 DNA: TGTGCCAGCAGCAACCGGGACAACAACACTGAAGCTTTCTTT
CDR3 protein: CASSNRDNNTEAFF